Shown below are 25 T cell receptor beta chains from a single sample sequenced in a study of T cells in localized non-small cell lung cancer. The table came from immunoSEQ multiplex PCR; TCRdb's copy has only in-frame clones and leaves some out. The sample records about 52,000 clones, approximately 86% being singletons. The sequencing used PBMCs, collected before any cancer treatment. Every receptor here comes from a female donor with stage II lung adenocarcinoma.

The chain has TRBV6-1 and TRBJ1-2; 7 bases are a match to TRBD1. Germline V lookup: CDR1 MNHNS, CDR2 SASEGT. Trimming removed 4 bases from V and 8 bases from J; junction bases left unmatched: 4. This CDR3 comprises 12 residues. CDR3 sequence: CASSGQGYGYTF. As DNA, the CDR3 is TGTGCCAGCAGTGGACAGGGCTACGGCTACACCTTC.

V usage is TRBV5-1 and J usage is TRBJ2-3; 7 bases align to TRBD2. The CDR3 totals 15 residues. Germline CDR1 is SGHRS and CDR2 is YFSETQ. J lost 0 bases, V lost 1 base, and 2 bases had no gene match. The CDR3 region is CASSLSSGSTDTQYF. The CDR3 nucleotides read TGCGCCAGCAGCTTGTCTAGCGGTAGCACAGATACGCAGTATTTT.

The CDR3 bases are TGCAGCGTGCTGACAGGATCGAGTGAAAAACTGTTTTTT. This translates into CSVLTGSSEKLFF. This rearrangement joins TRBV29-1 to TRBJ1-4, with D perhaps TRBD1 (6 bases). Germline V lookup: CDR1 SQVTM, CDR2 ANQGSEA. This CDR3 is built from 13 residues. V lost 6 bases, J lost 7 bases, and 15 bases lay in between.

This clone appeared a single time. The chain uses TRBV7-9 and TRBJ2-1; unclear D gene. Germline values: CDR1 SEHNR, CDR2 FQNEAQ (reference sequence). V lost 2 bases and J lost 3, with 11 bases in between. This CDR3 has 15 residues. The CDR3 DNA is TGTGCCAGCAGCTTAAAGCCACAGAGCTACAATGAGCAGTTCTTC. Translating it yields CASSLKPQSYNEQFF.

Comment on this clone: At one of its ends the junction is not consistent with the germline gene, which may arise from a read error. The CDR3 region has the DNA TGTGCTAGCAGCTTAGCCCCTAGCGGGGGTGAGCAAGAGACCCAGTACTTC. Amino acids: CASSLAPSGGEQETQYF. This chain links TRBV7-7 with TRBJ2-5; TRBD2 agrees at 10 bases. The germline CDR1 and CDR2 sequences are SSHAT and FNYEAQ (reference sequence). The CDR3 length is 17 residues.

The chain combines TRBV30 with TRBJ1-1; D is uncertain. Germline CDR1 and CDR2: GTSNPN and SVGIG (reference sequence). The CDR3 consists of 13 residues. V was shortened by 1 base and J by 0 bases, with 6 bases between the two germline ends. CDR3 sequence: CAWSAHLNTEAFF. The CDR3 DNA sequence: TGTGCCTGGAGTGCCCACTTGAACACTGAAGCTTTCTTT.

The CDR3 here is CASRTGTGAMNTEAFF. The CDR3, as DNA: TGTGCCAGTAGAACCGGGACAGGAGCTATGAACACTGAAGCTTTCTTT. The J gene is TRBJ1-1, the V gene TRBV19; TRBD1 agrees at 8 bases. V lost 6 bases, J lost 0 bases, and 9 bases stayed unmatched. CDR1 is LNHDA, CDR2 SQIVND, per germline (reference sequence). This CDR3 is built from 16 residues.

The chain has TRBV5-4 and TRBJ2-7; TRBD2 is a possible D gene (6 bases). The CDR3 extends over 16 amino acids. Germline V gene sequence: CDR1 SGHNT, CDR2 YYREEE (reference sequence). V was cut by 4 bases and J by 3 bases, with 20 bases left in between. The CDR3 spells CASSQRQGLGGYEQYF. In nucleotides, the CDR3 is TGTGCCAGCAGCCAACGACAAGGCTTGGGGGGCTACGAGCAGTACTTC.

The chain links TRBV7-3 to TRBJ2-3; D may be TRBD1 or TRBD2 (5 bases each). Germline CDR1 is SGHTA and CDR2 is FQGTGA. Trimming removed 1 base at V and 0 bases at J, with 14 bases between. The CDR3 sequence is 17 residues long. CDR3 amino acids: CASSLMSRDASTDTQYF. CDR3 bases: TGTGCCAGCAGCTTAATGTCCCGGGACGCTAGCACAGATACGCAGTATTTT.

This rearrangement joins TRBV4-1 to TRBJ1-2; D remains unclear. Trimming cost V 1 base and J 9 bases, with 15 bases left between them. The CDR3 has 14 residues. Germline-derived CDR1 and CDR2 are MGHRA and YSYEKL. In nucleotides, the CDR3 is TGCGCCAGCAGCCAAGGCCGGGCCCTAATGAGCTACACCTTC. It translates to CASSQGRALMSYTF.

This chain links TRBV6-1 with TRBJ2-3; 11 nucleotides align to TRBD1. V lost 5 bases to trimming and J lost 12 bases; unmatched junction nucleotides: 4. The V gene's germline CDR1 is MNHNS and CDR2 SASEGT. There are 12 residues in the CDR3. The CDR3 DNA reads TGTGCCAGCAGTTGGACAGGGGGCTTTCAGTATTTT. Its protein is CASSWTGGFQYF.

The J gene is TRBJ2-1, the V gene TRBV4-1; the match to TRBD2 covers 9 bases. After removal of 2 bases from V and 2 bases from J, the junction contained 7 bases not matched to a gene. Germline CDR1 is MGHRA and CDR2 is YSYEKL. The CDR3 is 17 amino acids. In nucleotides, the CDR3 is TGCGCCAGCAGCCAACTAGACACTAGCGGGCCCTACAATGAGCAGTTCTTC. Its protein is CASSQLDTSGPYNEQFF.

The chain carries TRBV6-1 and TRBJ2-3, with TRBD2 identical over 8 bases. Germline CDR1 is MNHNS and CDR2 is SASEGT. The ends lost 10 bases at V and 1 base at J; junction bases unmatched: 10. CDR3 size: 15 residues. In nucleotides, the CDR3 is TGTGCCACCTCTCGGGGGGGCCTGGGCACAGATACGCAGTATTTT. Translated, it gives CATSRGGLGTDTQYF.

The chain recombines TRBV27 with TRBJ1-5, with D unclear. The CDR3 loop spans 19 amino acids. V was cut by 5 bases and J by 4 bases, with 27 bases left in between. CDR1 and CDR2 (germline): MNHEY, SMNVEV (reference sequence). This chain's CDR3 is CASSPSRGSSGRRNQPQHF. In DNA form, the CDR3 reads TGTGCCAGCAGTCCCAGTCGCGGGTCGAGCGGTAGACGAAATCAGCCCCAGCATTTT.

The chain couples TRBV10-1 to TRBJ2-1; no clear D gene. V was clipped by 0 bases and J by 7 bases, with 7 bases between them. CDR3 length: 13 amino acids. Germline V lookup: CDR1 WNHNN, CDR2 SYGVQD (reference sequence). DNA of the CDR3: TGCGCCAGCAGTGAGTCGTTGAGGAATGAGCAGTTCTTC. Translated, it gives CASSESLRNEQFF.

This chain joins TRBV15 and TRBJ1-1, with 8 bases that match TRBD1. Germline loops: CDR1 LNHNV, CDR2 YYDKDF (reference sequence). Losses at the gene ends were 11 bases for V and 5 bases for J; bases not matched to a gene: 13. CDR3 length: 14 residues. The CDR3 here is CAARDRRGGTEAFF. As DNA, the CDR3 is TGTGCCGCCCGGGACAGGAGAGGAGGGACTGAAGCTTTCTTT.

The chain recombines TRBV7-2 with TRBJ2-1, with a tentative D call TRBD1 (6 bases). CDR1 and CDR2 from the germline V gene are SGHTA and FQGNSA. The V gene lost 6 bases and the J gene lost 3 bases, with 12 bases spanning the gap. This CDR3 spans 14 amino acids. CDR3: CASSPQGVYNEQFF. The CDR3 region has the DNA TGTGCCAGCAGTCCACAGGGAGTCTACAATGAGCAGTTCTTC.

The V and J genes are TRBV5-6 and TRBJ1-3; weak D call: TRBD1 (6 bases). The CDR3 has 16 amino acids. CDR1 is SGHDT and CDR2 is YYEEEE in the germline V gene. Between the trimmed V and J ends, which lost 4 bases and 0 bases, there was a span of 14 bases. The CDR3 DNA reads TGTGCCAGCAGCCGAGGGCGGGACAACTCTGGAAACACCATATATTTT. Amino acids: CASSRGRDNSGNTIYF. Full variable domain (outside the CDR3, taken from reference TRBV5-6 and TRBJ1-3): DAGVTQSPTHLIKTRGQQVTLRCSPKSGHDTVSWYQQALGQGPQFIFQYYEEEERQRGNFPDRFSGHQFPNYSSELNVNALLLGDSALYLCASSRGRDNSGNTIYFGEGSWLTVV.

The chain has TRBV5-1 and TRBJ2-3, with D possibly being TRBD2 (6 bases). The CDR3 length is 14 residues. In germline, CDR1 is SGHRS, CDR2 YFSETQ. V lost 0 bases, J lost 5 bases, and 10 bases lay in between. The CDR3 nucleotides are TGCGCCAGCAGCTTGGGCGGGATGGTAGATACGCAGTATTTT. Protein sequence: CASSLGGMVDTQYF.

The rearrangement joins TRBV4-1 to TRBJ2-7; D is uncertain. Germline-derived CDR1 and CDR2 are MGHRA and YSYEKL. The CDR3 spans 13 residues. The germline V and J ends were trimmed by 3 bases and 2 bases, with 8 bases remaining between them. The CDR3 sequence: CASSHVGTYEQYF. CDR3 DNA: TGCGCCAGCAGCCATGTAGGGACCTACGAGCAGTACTTC.

This clone was seen just once. This chain uses TRBV7-9 with TRBJ2-3; a possible D gene is TRBD2 (5 bases). V lost 2 bases, J lost 0 bases, and 12 bases lay in between. CDR3 length: 16 amino acids. Germline V CDR1 and CDR2: SEHNR, FQNEAQ (reference sequence). The CDR3 reads CASSLLRADSTDTQYF. In DNA, the CDR3 is TGTGCCAGCAGCTTATTGCGAGCGGATAGCACAGATACGCAGTATTTT.

This chain uses TRBV2 with TRBJ2-1, with D unresolved. Germline CDR1 reads SNHLY; CDR2 reads FYNNEI. CDR3 size: 13 residues. With 2 bases removed from V and 6 bases from J, the gap between germline ends came to 8 bases. The CDR3 loop is CASSELELNEQFF. The CDR3 nucleotides read TGTGCCAGCAGTGAATTGGAACTCAATGAGCAGTTCTTC.

The V call is TRBV18, the J call TRBJ2-5, with 8 bases lining up with TRBD1. The CDR3 is 13 residues long. After removal of 5 bases from V and 4 bases from J, the junction contained 3 bases not matched to a gene. Germline values: CDR1 KGHSH, CDR2 LQKENI. In DNA form, the CDR3 reads TGTGCCAGCTCAACCGGACAGGGAGAGACCCAGTACTTC. Residues: CASSTGQGETQYF.

This chain links TRBV30 with TRBJ1-1, with D hard to call. With 2 bases removed from V and 5 bases from J, the gap between germline ends came to 12 bases. Per the germline V gene, CDR1 is GTSNPN and CDR2 is SVGIG (reference sequence). The CDR3 loop spans 13 amino acids. The CDR3 loop is CAWSNRRGTEAFF. In nucleotides, the CDR3 is TGTGCCTGGAGTAATAGGAGAGGGACTGAAGCTTTCTTT. The full variable domain, with the rest looked up from reference TRBV30 and TRBJ1-1, is SQTIHQWPATLVQPVGSPLSLECTVEGTSNPNLYWYRQAAGRGLQLLFYSVGIGQISSEVPQNLSASRPQDRQFILSSKKLLLSDSGFYLCAWSNRRGTEAFFGQGTRLTVV.

The V and J genes are TRBV14 and TRBJ1-1; 8 bases agree with TRBD1. Looked up from germline, CDR1 is SGHDN and CDR2 is FVKESK. The length of the CDR3 is 15 residues. J was trimmed by 1 base and V by 4 bases; bases with no gene match: 5. The CDR3 DNA reads TGTGCCAGCAGCCCTCAGGGGGCGAGGAACACTGAAGCTTTCTTT. Its protein is CASSPQGARNTEAFF.